The clone carrying this T cell receptor beta chain was seen a handful of times. What it binds is unknown. The CDR3 sequence is 16 residues long. Trimming removed 1 base from V and 4 bases from J; junction bases left unmatched: 10. Germline CDR1 and CDR2: SGHRS and YFSETQ. The use of a sample-barcoded 5' primer and a J-beta primer mix characterized a second PCR of roughly 6 to 12 cycles. Every sample gave at least 3 million paired-end reads containing CDR3. TCRdb passed the 5' RACE reads through MiXCR, listing each CDR3 protein once. The profile covers 780,000 or so distinct CDR3 sequences, with more than 55% appearing a single time and approximately 24% taken by the ten largest. This sample was taken from a study of blood T cells in healthy people across ages. Notes on the study in general: Donor CMV status, an unknown factor, possibly confounded changes in expanded clonotypes. Across samples, TCR beta diversity tracked strongly with naive T cell percentage. The lack of PBMC sorting stopped any conclusive naive versus antigen-experienced comparison.

The receptor was derived from a man aged 40-49 years in good health. The sample taken for sequencing was blood. This sequence joins TRBV5-1 and TRBJ2-5; 7 nucleotides agree with TRBD2. CDR3 region: CASSLRGDPSGETQYF. CDR3 DNA: TGCGCCAGCAGCTTGCGGGGGGACCCGTCTGGAGAGACCCAGTACTTC.